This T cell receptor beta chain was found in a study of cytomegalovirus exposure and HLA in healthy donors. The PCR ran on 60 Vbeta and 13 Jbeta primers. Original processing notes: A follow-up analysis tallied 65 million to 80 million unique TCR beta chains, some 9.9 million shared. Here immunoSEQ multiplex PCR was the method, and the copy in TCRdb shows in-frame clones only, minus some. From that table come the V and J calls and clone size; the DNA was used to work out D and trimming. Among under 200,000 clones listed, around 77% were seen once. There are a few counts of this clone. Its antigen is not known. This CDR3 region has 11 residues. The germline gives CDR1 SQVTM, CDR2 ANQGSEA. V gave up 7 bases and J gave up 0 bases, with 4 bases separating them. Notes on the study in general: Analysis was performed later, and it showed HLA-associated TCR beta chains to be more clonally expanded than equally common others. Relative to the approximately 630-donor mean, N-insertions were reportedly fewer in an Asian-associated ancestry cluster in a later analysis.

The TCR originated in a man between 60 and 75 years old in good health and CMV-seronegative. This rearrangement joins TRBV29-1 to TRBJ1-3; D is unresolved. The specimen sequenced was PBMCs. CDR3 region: CSANSGNTIYF. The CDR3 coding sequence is TGCAGCGCTAACTCTGGAAACACCATATATTTT. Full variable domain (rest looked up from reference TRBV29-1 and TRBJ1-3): SAVISQKPSRDICQRGTSLTIQCQVDSQVTMMFWYRQQPGQSLTLIATANQGSEATYESGFVIDKFPISRPNLTFSTLTVSNMSPEDSSIYLCSANSGNTIYFGEGSWLTVV.